This T cell receptor (beta chain) stems from a study of blood T cells in healthy people across ages. Per-sample PBMC isolation yielded at least 6.5 million cells. This clonotype was seen a handful of times. CDR1 SGHTA and CDR2 FQGTGA come from the germline V gene. The CDR3 spans 16 residues. Trimming at V came to 0 bases and at J to 3 bases, leaving 8 bases not matched to a gene. The authors ran a second PCR of roughly 6 to 12 cycles using a sample-barcoded 5' primer and a J-beta primer mix. A 12-random-nucleotide template-switch adaptor tagged each cDNA molecule. Samples each returned at least 3 million CDR3-containing paired-end reads. Each CDR3 protein is one row after TCRdb ran MiXCR on the 5' RACE reads. This sample has roughly 1,500,000 distinct CDR3 sequences, with about 32% found just once.

V usage is TRBV7-3 and J usage is TRBJ2-7, with TRBD1 matching over 7 bases. Sequenced sample: blood. The receptor's source is a woman younger than 45 in good health. CDR3 DNA sequence: TGTGCCAGCAGCTTAACCCCGACAACAGGGGACTACGAGCAGTACTTC. Translation: CASSLTPTTGDYEQYF.